This T cell receptor (beta chain) was recovered during a study of CD4 T cells in relation to SARS-CoV-2 and coronaviruses. In the study overall: ViraFEST: approximately 10-day antigen culture of PBMCs, then TCR beta CDR3 sequencing. Study findings and constraints: The cross-reactivity analysis covered only spike protein, not other viral proteins.

The CDR3 is 12 residues long. Germline values: CDR1 LNHDA, CDR2 SQIVND (reference sequence). The V end lost 5 bases, the J end lost 6 bases, and 10 bases lay between the germline ends. The unexposed donors gave CD4+ T cells in about 2010-2019, prior to COVID-19. Isolation of CD4+ T cells took place after about 10 days in culture. A remark on this clone: Antigen specificity is unknown.

The assay was immunoSEQ multiplex PCR, and TCRdb's table has in-frame clones only and misses some. The sample lists 20,000 or so clones, about 80% seen once, with about 15% in the top ten. This sequence originates from a human donor in good health. This rearrangement joins TRBV19 to TRBJ1-1; D not resolved. The sample consisted of CD4+ T cells from PBMCs, cultured in vitro. CDR3 in DNA: TGTGCCAGTAGTGCTTATGCAGCTGAAGCTTTCTTT. It is translated as CASSAYAAEAFF.